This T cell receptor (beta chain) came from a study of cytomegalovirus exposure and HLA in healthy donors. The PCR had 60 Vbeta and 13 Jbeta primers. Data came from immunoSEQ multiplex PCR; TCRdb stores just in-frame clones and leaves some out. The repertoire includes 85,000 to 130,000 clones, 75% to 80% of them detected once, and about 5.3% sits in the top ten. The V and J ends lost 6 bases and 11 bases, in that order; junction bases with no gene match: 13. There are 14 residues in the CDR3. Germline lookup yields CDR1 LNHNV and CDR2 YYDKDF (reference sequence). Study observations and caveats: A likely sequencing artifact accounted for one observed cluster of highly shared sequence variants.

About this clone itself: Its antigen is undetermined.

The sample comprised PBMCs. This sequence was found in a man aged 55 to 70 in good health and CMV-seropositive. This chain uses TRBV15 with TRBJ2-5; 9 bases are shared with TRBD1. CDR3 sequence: CATSGQGIRDEQYF. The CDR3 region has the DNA TGTGCCACCAGTGGACAGGGGATCAGGGATGAGCAGTACTTC.